The 7 T cell receptor beta chains below all came from one sample that was sequenced in a study of CD8+ T cells in alopecia areata. Extraction of RNA preceded its reverse transcription into cDNA, which served as the sequencing template. The repertoire was sequenced with immunoSEQ multiplex PCR; TCRdb's copy has only in-frame clones and lacks some. The repertoire holds 200,000 to 250,000 clones, with roughly three fifths as singletons. The treatment: oral pan-JAK inhibitor, 5-10 mg twice daily. The sequenced sample was CD4+ T cells sorted from blood, obtained around week 44, from a patient treated with tofacitinib. The source is a human donor with alopecia areata.

This chain joins TRBV29-1 and TRBJ2-5; no clear D gene. V was cut by 6 bases and J by 1 base, with 9 bases left in between. The CDR3 has 12 amino acids. The V gene's germline CDR1 is SQVTM and CDR2 ANQGSEA. DNA for the CDR3: TGCAGCGTCAGGACGCCCCAAGAGACCCAGTACTTC. Translating it yields CSVRTPQETQYF.

In this sample, this clone turned up a few times. This sequence joins TRBV7-8 and TRBJ2-7; no firm D call. V shed 5 bases and J shed 0 bases, with 11 bases lying between them. The CDR3 spans 14 residues. Looked up from germline, CDR1 is SGHVS and CDR2 is FQNEAQ. CDR3 DNA sequence: TGTGCCAGCAGCCTCCCGACCGGCTCCTACGAGCAGTACTTC. This encodes CASSLPTGSYEQYF.

The chain couples TRBV10-3 to TRBJ1-4, with TRBD1 matching over 8 bases. This CDR3 has 14 residues. Germline V lookup: CDR1 ENHRY, CDR2 SYGVKD. The V segment lost 10 bases and the J segment 6 bases; nucleotides outside the gene matches: 10. CDR3 sequence: CATRLQGADEKLFF. In DNA form, the CDR3 reads TGTGCCACCCGTCTCCAGGGGGCTGATGAAAAACTGTTTTTT.

The chain recombines TRBV30 with TRBJ1-1; TRBD1 is a possible D gene (6 bases). Looked up from germline, CDR1 is GTSNPN and CDR2 is SVGIG (reference sequence). V lost 3 bases and J lost 4, with 12 bases in between. This CDR3 region has 13 residues. CDR3 residues: CAWRNRESTEAFF. The CDR3 DNA reads TGTGCCTGGAGGAACAGGGAGAGCACTGAAGCTTTCTTT.

V is TRBV5-6 and J is TRBJ1-6, with unresolved D. V lost 2 bases to trimming and J lost 10 bases, with 7 bases between them. CDR1 is SGHDT, CDR2 YYEEEE, per germline. The CDR3 extends over 12 amino acids. The CDR3 nucleotides are TGTGCCAGCAGCTTATCGATGTCACCCCTCCACTTT. It yields the protein CASSLSMSPLHF.

The table lists this clone with a few counts. The genes are TRBV2 and TRBJ2-5; possibly TRBD1 for D (6 bases). V was shortened by 2 bases and J by 5 bases, with 12 bases between the two germline ends. The CDR3 has 14 residues. The germline CDR1 and CDR2 sequences are SNHLY and FYNNEI. The CDR3 region has the DNA TGTGCCAGCAGTGAACAGGGACAAAGGGAGACCCAGTACTTC. It translates to CASSEQGQRETQYF.

The chain has TRBV5-6 and TRBJ2-7; D uncertain. Trimming took off 2 bases at V and 3 bases at J, with 9 bases between the two ends. Germline loops: CDR1 SGHDT, CDR2 YYEEEE. The CDR3 totals 13 residues. CDR3 sequence (DNA): TGTGCCAGCAGCTTCACCCGGTACTACGAGCAGTACTTC. This encodes CASSFTRYYEQYF.